One and the same sample provided the 18 T cell receptor beta chains below, sequenced in a study of cytomegalovirus exposure and HLA in healthy donors. 13 Jbeta primers and 60 Vbeta primers were used for the PCR. Sequencing was performed with immunoSEQ multiplex PCR; in TCRdb, only in-frame clones are kept and a portion is missing. The table includes under 150,000 clones, 78% detected once. The specimen sequenced was PBMCs. The receptors here all came from a woman between 18 and 29 years old in good health and CMV-seronegative.

This clone appeared a few times. The V gene is TRBV10-1, the J gene TRBJ2-2; 7 bases map to TRBD2. The CDR3 has 19 residues. Germline V gene lookup returns CDR1 WNHNN and CDR2 SYGVQD (reference sequence). With 0 bases clipped from V and 0 bases from J, the junction kept 10 bases outside the gene matches. The CDR3 reads CASSESYRSGTTNTGELFF. The CDR3 DNA sequence: TGCGCCAGCAGTGAGTCGTACAGGTCCGGGACTACGAACACCGGGGAGCTGTTTTTT.

The chain combines TRBV30 with TRBJ1-3, with D hard to call. The CDR3 consists of 16 residues. V gave up 1 base and J gave up 3 bases, with 16 bases separating them. Germline CDR1 reads GTSNPN; CDR2 reads SVGIG (reference sequence). CDR3 region: CAWSGLARTVGNTIYF. The CDR3 bases are TGTGCCTGGAGTGGGCTCGCGAGAACAGTTGGAAACACCATATATTTT. The whole variable domain, remainder taken from reference TRBV30 and TRBJ1-3, is SQTIHQWPATLVQPVGSPLSLECTVEGTSNPNLYWYRQAAGRGLQLLFYSVGIGQISSEVPQNLSASRPQDRQFILSSKKLLLSDSGFYLCAWSGLARTVGNTIYFGEGSWLTVV.

V gene TRBV29-1 combines with J gene TRBJ2-2; TRBD2 matches 11 bases. The CDR3 runs 12 residues. Germline loops: CDR1 SQVTM, CDR2 ANQGSEA. The trim removed 8 bases at V and 8 bases at J, leaving 4 bases unmatched. Written as DNA, the CDR3 is TGCAGCACTAGCGGGAGTGGGGGGGAGCTGTTTTTT. This translates into CSTSGSGGELFF.

This chain links TRBV5-5 with TRBJ2-7, with TRBD2 matching 9 bases. V shed 0 bases and J 4 bases; nucleotides not matched to a gene: 2. Germline V gene lookup returns CDR1 SGHKS and CDR2 YYEKEE (reference sequence). The CDR3 is 14 residues long. This CDR3 reads CASSLVAGEYEQYF. The CDR3 DNA is TGTGCCAGCAGCTTGGTAGCGGGAGAATACGAGCAGTACTTC.

This clone was recorded a few times. The CDR3 region is CASSLAGGLGQPQHF. In nucleotides, the CDR3 is TGTGCCAGCAGCTTGGCGGGGGGCTTAGGGCAGCCCCAGCATTTT. The V and J genes are TRBV5-4 and TRBJ1-5, with D maybe TRBD1 (6 bases). V shed 0 bases and J shed 7 bases, with 14 bases lying between them. CDR3 length: 15 amino acids. Germline assignment: CDR1 SGHNT and CDR2 YYREEE (reference sequence). The full variable domain, in which reference TRBV5-4 and TRBJ1-5 provide the parts outside the CDR3, is ETGVTQSPTHLIKTRGQQVTLRCSSQSGHNTVSWYQQALGQGPQFIFQYYREEENGRGNFPPRFSGLQFPNYSSELNVNALELDDSALYLCASSLAGGLGQPQHFGDGTRLSIL.

This clone was found a few times. This chain links TRBV6-1 with TRBJ2-7; 8 positions agree with TRBD2. The CDR3 covers 15 residues. Germline V gives CDR1 MNHNS, CDR2 SASEGT. Unmatched junction bases numbered 6, after V lost 0 bases and J lost 5 bases. DNA for the CDR3: TGTGCCAGCAGTGAAGCGTGGACTAGCCTAGACGAGCAGTACTTC. Translating it yields CASSEAWTSLDEQYF.

This chain connects TRBV6-5 to TRBJ2-7; D unresolved. CDR1 MNHEY and CDR2 SVGAGI come from the germline V gene. The CDR3 is 11 residues long. Trimming took off 8 bases at V and 3 bases at J, with 8 bases between the two ends. CDR3 in DNA: TGTGCCAGCCAGCGAGGCTACGAGCAGTACTTC. Translated: CASQRGYEQYF.

V gene TRBV27 combines with J gene TRBJ2-7, with 7 bases matching TRBD1. The germline V gene has CDR1 MNHEY and CDR2 SMNVEV (reference sequence). V trimming: 6 bases; J trimming: 2 bases; junction bases outside the gene matches: 4. This CDR3 has 13 residues. The CDR3 loop is CASRKTGTYEQYF. The CDR3 nucleotides are TGTGCCAGCAGGAAGACAGGGACCTACGAGCAGTACTTC.

The V call is TRBV14, the J call TRBJ2-6, with D uncertain. The CDR3 runs to 13 residues. V lost 1 base and J lost 4, with 2 bases in between. Germline V gives CDR1 SGHDN, CDR2 FVKESK. The CDR3 spells CASSQAGANVLTF. CDR3 in DNA: TGTGCCAGCAGCCAAGCAGGGGCCAACGTCCTGACTTTC.

J is TRBJ2-1 and V is TRBV7-2, with a tentative D call TRBD1 (6 bases). V dropped 1 base and J dropped 5 bases, with 9 bases sitting between them. Germline V gene lookup returns CDR1 SGHTA and CDR2 FQGNSA. The CDR3 has 14 residues. The CDR3 here is CASSLGRDNNEQFF. Written as DNA, the CDR3 is TGTGCCAGCAGCTTAGGACGGGACAACAATGAGCAGTTCTTC.

This clone was counted between two and nine times. V and J are TRBV5-1 and TRBJ2-7; TRBD2 agrees at 9 bases. CDR3 size: 13 residues. V lost 7 bases to trimming and J lost 9 bases; unmatched junction nucleotides: 11. CDR1 and CDR2 from the germline V gene are SGHRS and YFSETQ. DNA for the CDR3: TGCGCCAGCCCGCCTCATAGCGGGAGAGCGCAGTACTTC. The encoded protein is CASPPHSGRAQYF. Together with reference TRBV5-1 and TRBJ2-7, the CDR3 gives the full variable domain: KAGVTQTPRYLIKTRGQQVTLSCSPISGHRSVSWYQQTPGQGLQFLFEYFSETQRNKGNFPGRFSGRQFSNSRSEMNVSTLELGDSALYLCASPPHSGRAQYFGPGTRLTVT.

The chain links TRBV5-1 to TRBJ2-1; 7 positions agree with TRBD1. Germline-derived CDR1 and CDR2 are SGHRS and YFSETQ. Germline trimming cut 0 bases from V and 10 bases from J; bases unmatched to any gene: 10. The CDR3 runs 15 residues. The CDR3 loop reads CASSLDVTGMWEQFF. CDR3 DNA: TGCGCCAGCAGCTTGGACGTGACAGGGATGTGGGAGCAGTTCTTC. The full variable domain, its missing parts supplied by reference TRBV5-1 and TRBJ2-1, is KAGVTQTPRYLIKTRGQQVTLSCSPISGHRSVSWYQQTPGQGLQFLFEYFSETQRNKGNFPGRFSGRQFSNSRSEMNVSTLELGDSALYLCASSLDVTGMWEQFFGPGTRLTVL.

The chain combines TRBV2 with TRBJ2-7, with TRBD2 as a possible D gene (5 bases). The germline CDR1 and CDR2 sequences are SNHLY and FYNNEI. CDR3 length equals 12 residues. The germline V and J ends were trimmed by 6 bases and 3 bases, with 9 bases remaining between them. CDR3 in DNA: TGTGCCAGCAGCGCTGCGGGCTACGAGCAGTACTTC. This gives the protein CASSAAGYEQYF.

This clone came up a few times. V is TRBV30 and J is TRBJ1-5; D is possibly TRBD1 (5 bases). CDR3 length equals 16 residues. Germline loops: CDR1 GTSNPN, CDR2 SVGIG (reference sequence). V dropped 4 bases and J dropped 2 bases, with 18 bases sitting between them. The CDR3, as DNA: TGTGCCTGGACCCCAGGAAGGGGTTTGGGCAATCAGCCCCAGCATTTT. Encoded protein: CAWTPGRGLGNQPQHF.

The chain joins TRBV27 to TRBJ2-3; D unclear. V was pared by 3 bases and J by 0 bases, with 13 bases between. CDR1 and CDR2 from the germline V gene are MNHEY and SMNVEV (reference sequence). The CDR3 contains 16 residues. The CDR3 loop reads CASSLRRPGSTDTQYF. CDR3 nucleotides: TGTGCCAGCAGTTTGAGGAGACCCGGGAGCACAGATACGCAGTATTTT.

This chain joins TRBV30 and TRBJ1-1; D uncertain. Germline values: CDR1 GTSNPN, CDR2 SVGIG (reference sequence). The CDR3 spans 14 residues. V was pared by 3 bases and J by 1 base, with 12 bases between. The CDR3 region is CAWRSVSGNTEAFF. CDR3 nucleotides: TGTGCCTGGAGGTCGGTAAGCGGGAACACTGAAGCTTTCTTT.

This chain links TRBV28 with TRBJ2-7; D not resolved. Looked up from germline, CDR1 is MDHEN and CDR2 is SYDVKM. CDR3 length: 12 residues. Trimming removed 6 bases at V and 2 bases at J, with 8 bases between. CDR3 nucleotide sequence: TGTGCCAGCAGGGCCCAACCCTACGAGCAGTACTTC. Protein: CASRAQPYEQYF.

The chain recombines TRBV25-1 with TRBJ1-5; TRBD1 agrees at 7 bases. There are 15 residues in the CDR3. Germline CDR1 and CDR2: MGHDK and SYGVNS. Unmatched junction bases numbered 4, after V lost 1 base and J lost 4 bases. The CDR3 nucleotides read TGTGCCAGCAGTGAATGGGGGGACAGAAATCAGCCCCAGCATTTT. Its translation: CASSEWGDRNQPQHF.